Below are 2 T cell receptor beta chains sequenced from a single sample in a study of response to subunit inactivated influenza vaccine. TCRdb used MiXCR to reprocess the RT-PCR reads, holding one entry per CDR3 protein. The sample contains under 200,000 distinct CDR3 sequences, about 10% of which appear only once. The sequencing here drew on CD8+ T cells sorted from PBMCs, taken around 25 months after vaccination. All receptors derive from a man in his fifties or sixties who received an inactivated influenza vaccine.

The gene calls are TRBV11-2 and TRBJ2-1; TRBD2 matches at 7 bases. The CDR3 extends over 15 amino acids. After removal of 5 bases from V and 0 bases from J, the junction contained 4 bases not matched to a gene. Germline V CDR1 and CDR2: SGHAT, FQNNGV. In DNA form, the CDR3 reads TGTGCCAGCAGCCCTGGGGGGGTCTCCTACAATGAGCAGTTCTTC. Its protein product is CASSPGGVSYNEQFF.

A few counts support this clonotype. The chain recombines TRBV20-1 with TRBJ2-7; 9 positions match TRBD1. Losses at the gene ends were 5 bases for V and 4 bases for J; bases not matched to a gene: 6. The germline CDR1 and CDR2 sequences are DFQATT and SNEGSKA (reference sequence). This CDR3 is 13 amino acids long. DNA of the CDR3: TGCAGTGCTTTGACAGGGGGACAGTACGAGCAGTACTTC. As protein: CSALTGGQYEQYF.